This T cell receptor beta chain originates from a study of ipilimumab plus nivolumab after autologous stem cell transplantation. Study as a whole: Median doses per patient: about 5 ipilimumab, 7 or 8 nivolumab. Myeloma cases were transplant-naive high-risk or relapsed within 3 years post first autologous transplant.

V was trimmed by 6 bases and J by 10 bases, leaving 22 bases between them. The CDR3 extends over 15 amino acids. Germline V gene lookup returns CDR1 MDHEN and CDR2 SYDVKM. Assay: immunoSEQ multiplex PCR; the TCRdb copy retains only in-frame clones and omits some. The table records some 43,000 clones, 70% to 90% of them present only once. Checkpoint therapy with ipilimumab 1 mg/kg began 14 to 28 days after transplant. Patients got 3 mg/kg IV nivolumab weeks 1, 4, 7, 10, then biweekly through week 26. V gene TRBV28 combines with J gene TRBJ1-5; no clear D. This TCR derives from a male donor with multiple myeloma. The source was PBMCs, collected in a trial of ipilimumab plus nivolumab as post-transplant consolidation. The CDR3 loop reads CASSPTDGRSRPQHF. The CDR3 DNA reads as TGTGCCAGCAGCCCGACGGACGGGCGGAGCCGACCCCAGCATTTT.